The T cell receptor (beta chain) described here comes from a study of cytomegalovirus exposure and HLA in healthy donors. It was with 60 Vbeta and 13 Jbeta primers that the PCR ran. Assay used: immunoSEQ multiplex PCR; TCRdb lists only in-frame clones, some missing. The sample includes about 150,000 clones, roughly 72% of them seen just once. Findings of the study overall: The authors later found most CMV-associated TCR beta chains appeared HLA-restricted. Later analysis demonstrated an association between a missense DCLRE1C variant and TCR beta V- and J-gene trimming. Presence/absence results assume similar sequencing depth per donor, which may not hold.

The CDR3 sequence is 12 residues long. Germline CDR1 and CDR2: SEHNR and FQNEAQ (reference sequence). Trimming stripped 1 base from V and 3 bases from J, with 4 bases between. In this sample, this clone turned up once. Its antigen is unidentified. The sample contains more than one DNA sequence encoding this CDR3. The TCR comes from a man aged 25 to 45 in good health and CMV-seronegative. The genes are TRBV7-9 and TRBJ2-7; D remains ambiguous. The sample comprised PBMCs. The CDR3 DNA reads as TGTGCCAGCAGCTTAGTCCTCTACGAGCAGTACTTC. Amino acid sequence: CASSLVLYEQYF. The variable domain in full, with the rest retrieved from reference TRBV7-9 and TRBJ2-7, is DTGVSQNPRHKITKRGQNVTFRCDPISEHNRLYWYRQTLGQGPEFLTYFQNEAQLEKSRLLSDRFSAERPKGSFSTLEIQRTEQGDSAMYLCASSLVLYEQYFGPGTRLTVT.